Below, 6 T cell receptor beta chains from the same sample are listed, as sequenced in a study of patients and donors after allogeneic stem cell transplantation. MiXCR, run by TCRdb on the RT-PCR reads, gives a single entry per CDR3 protein. The sample records hundreds of thousands of distinct CDR3 sequences, roughly 16% being singletons. Material for sequencing was blood, either unsorted or a sorted T cell fraction (not recorded which). These TCRs come from a human donor who was either an allogeneic HSCT recipient or a stem cell or donor lymphocyte infusion donor (not recorded which). It is not recorded whose cells these are; they may come from a transplant donor.

This clonotype was observed a handful of times. The rearrangement joins TRBV19 to TRBJ2-5; D call uncertain. The V gene's germline CDR1 is LNHDA and CDR2 SQIVND (reference sequence). With 3 bases removed from V and 5 bases from J, the gap between germline ends came to 19 bases. CDR3 length: 16 amino acids. CDR3 sequence (DNA): TGTGCCAGTAGTATGGAACCGCAATTGCCTTTGGAGACCCAGTACTTC. Protein sequence: CASSMEPQLPLETQYF.

This clonotype came up many times. The rearrangement joins TRBV12-3 or TRBV12-4 to TRBJ2-2, with 8 nucleotides matching TRBD2. J was trimmed by 7 bases and V by 3 bases; bases with no gene match: 7. This CDR3 contains 15 residues. The CDR3: CASSLQAGVIGELFF. CDR3 bases: TGTGCCAGCAGTTTGCAAGCGGGAGTGATCGGGGAGCTGTTTTTT.

This clonotype was observed a few times. The chain employs TRBV7-9 and TRBJ2-1; 10 nucleotides agree with TRBD1. The CDR3 spans 17 residues. Germline assignment: CDR1 SEHNR and CDR2 FQNEAQ (reference sequence). With 5 bases clipped from V and 5 bases from J, the junction kept 12 bases outside the gene matches. CDR3 coding DNA: TGTGCCAGCAGCGTAACTCCGGGACAGGGGTCACACAATGAGCAGTTCTTC. Protein: CASSVTPGQGSHNEQFF.

This clonotype was observed a few times. The chain combines TRBV30 with TRBJ1-1; TRBD1 agrees at 7 bases. J lost 5 bases, V lost 5 bases, and 8 bases had no gene match. The CDR3 loop spans 13 amino acids. CDR1 and CDR2 from the germline V gene are GTSNPN and SVGIG (reference sequence). DNA for the CDR3: TGTGCCTGGGAAGACAGGGCAGGGACTGAAGCTTTCTTT. Its translation is CAWEDRAGTEAFF.

The CDR3 DNA is TGTGCCAGCAGTTGGGTCGGACAGGGAGAGACTGAAGCTTTCTTT. Encoded protein: CASSWVGQGETEAFF. V gene TRBV13 combines with J gene TRBJ1-1, with 8 bases identical to TRBD1. V dropped 6 bases and J dropped 5; count of bases not matched to a gene: 11. The CDR3 is 15 residues long. Per the germline V gene, CDR1 is PRHDT and CDR2 is FYEKMQ (reference sequence). The full variable domain, completed using reference TRBV13 and TRBJ1-1, is AAGVIQSPRHLIKEKRETATLKCYPIPRHDTVYWYQQGPGQDPQFLISFYEKMQSDKGSIPDRFSAQQFSDYHSELNMSSLELGDSALYFCASSWVGQGETEAFFGQGTRLTVV.

The chain has TRBV2 and TRBJ2-6, with D unclear. Per germline, CDR1 SNHLY and CDR2 FYNNEI. The CDR3 has 15 residues. With 3 bases removed from V and 0 bases from J, the gap between germline ends came to 6 bases. DNA for the CDR3: TGTGCCAGCAGTGACTCGCGCTCTGGGGCCAACGTCCTGACTTTC. As protein: CASSDSRSGANVLTF.